These T cell receptor beta chains were read from a single sample in a study of control samples from healthy donors and cancer patients. Only in-frame clones appear in the TCRdb table, and some are missing; sequencing was by immunoSEQ multiplex PCR. The table has some 150,000 clones, 91% seen once. Source material: blood. Every receptor here comes from a man younger than 35 in good health. Both conserved end residues are part of each CDR3. Rows give clone size only sometimes, using once, few, many, or a class for an expanded clone.

abundance	j_gene	v_gene	CDR3aa
-	TRBJ1-2	TRBV5-5	CASSLGTVNYGYTF
-	TRBJ2-5	TRBV2	CASSENRGRQETQYF
-	TRBJ2-2	TRBV11-2	CASRASGGWELFF
-	TRBJ2-3	TRBV7-2	CASSLEVTDTQYF
-	TRBJ1-2	TRBV11-2	CASSLDRGRYGYTF
-	TRBJ1-3	TRBV5-1	CASSLEEISYGNTIYF
-	TRBJ2-1	TRBV2	CASSATVSSYNEQFF
-	TRBJ1-1	TRBV3-1/TRBV3-2	CASSQYTGTDGFF
-	TRBJ1-6	TRBV5-4	CASGLQGNSPLHF
-	TRBJ2-7	TRBV2	CASSEFRQATYEQYF
-	TRBJ2-5	TRBV23-1	CASSQRAAPGTTQYF
-	TRBJ2-2	TRBV18	CASSPSDGNTGELFF
-	TRBJ2-1	TRBV19	CASSIIGSGGSNEQFF
-	TRBJ2-2	TRBV11-3	CASSPGGGAGELFF
once	TRBJ2-5	TRBV9	CASSVRERETQYF
few	TRBJ1-5	TRBV6-6	CASSYIRDTNQPQHF
once	TRBJ2-2	TRBV3-1/TRBV3-2	CASSQDQGERTGELFF
-	TRBJ2-7	TRBV7-2	CASRSTGYEQYF
few	TRBJ2-7	TRBV30	CAWSVNRGAGQGRYEQYF
-	TRBJ2-3	TRBV10-2	CASSRQDTQYF
-	TRBJ1-4	TRBV12-3/TRBV12-4	CASSFGVSEKLFF
-	TRBJ1-1	TRBV18	CASSPPWGEAFF
-	TRBJ2-2	TRBV18	CASSPVRVTDTGELFF
-	TRBJ1-2	TRBV28	CASIKGGSYNGYTF
-	TRBJ2-5	TRBV5-5	CASSLNDRVYGETQYF
-	TRBJ1-1	TRBV3-1/TRBV3-2	CASSQEGMRNTEAFF
-	TRBJ1-2	TRBV6-5	CASSYTRQDYGYTF
-	TRBJ1-1	TRBV2	CASSDGGPNTEAFF
-	TRBJ2-4	TRBV27	CASSLSGLAGGLAKNIQYF
-	TRBJ1-5	TRBV4-1	CASSQVLGKPQHF
-	TRBJ1-2	TRBV5-1	CASSLSGEYYGYTF
-	TRBJ1-1	TRBV6-5	CASSYQGRNTEAFF
-	TRBJ2-7	TRBV27	CASSPPSYEQYF
-	TRBJ2-1	TRBV6-2/TRBV6-3	CASSYSTSGGPTYNEQFF
-	TRBJ2-7	TRBV2	CASSLDTTGYEQYF
-	TRBJ1-1	TRBV11-2	CASSLVGQGLMNTEAFF
-	TRBJ1-1	TRBV10-3	CAIRASSNTEAFF
once	TRBJ2-5	TRBV7-2	CASSEGPSETQYF
once	TRBJ2-1	TRBV6-1	CASSEAGTGSFNEQFF
-	TRBJ1-4	TRBV6-2/TRBV6-3	CASSYGRVGEKLFF
once	TRBJ2-5	TRBV3-1/TRBV3-2	CASSQRAEETQYF
-	TRBJ2-1	TRBV7-9	CASSPFSESIYEQFF
once	TRBJ2-7	TRBV30	CAWGQGAPYEQYF
-	TRBJ2-5	TRBV11-2	CASSLRETQYF
-	TRBJ2-5	TRBV15	CATSRGSGALLETQYF
-	TRBJ1-2	TRBV6-5	CASRMGPLSYGYTF
-	TRBJ2-7	TRBV3-1/TRBV3-2	CASRLTTGEYEQYF
-	TRBJ2-7	TRBV28	CASSTNLRGRLAEQYF
-	TRBJ1-1	TRBV7-3	CASSPNAGDTEAFF
-	TRBJ2-7	TRBV10-2	CASINAGGPPYEQYF
-	TRBJ2-3	TRBV10-1	CASKRRQVSTDTQYF
few	TRBJ1-6	TRBV9	CASSVADISYNSPLHF
-	TRBJ1-6	TRBV16	CASSQSESSYNSPLHF
-	TRBJ2-2	TRBV7-6	CASSGQGKYTGELFF
-	TRBJ2-7	TRBV28	CASREGTVKPYEQYF